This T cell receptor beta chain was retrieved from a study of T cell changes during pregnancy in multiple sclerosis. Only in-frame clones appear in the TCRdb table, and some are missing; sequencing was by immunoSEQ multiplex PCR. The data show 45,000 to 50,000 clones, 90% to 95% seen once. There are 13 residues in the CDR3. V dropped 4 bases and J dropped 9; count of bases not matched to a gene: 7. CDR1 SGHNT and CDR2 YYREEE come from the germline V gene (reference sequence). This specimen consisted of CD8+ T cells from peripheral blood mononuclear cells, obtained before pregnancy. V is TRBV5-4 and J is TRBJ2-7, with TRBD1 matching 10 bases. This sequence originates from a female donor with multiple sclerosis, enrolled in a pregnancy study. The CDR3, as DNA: TGTGCCAGCAGCCCTGGGACAGGGGAAGGGCAGTACTTC. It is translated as CASSPGTGEGQYF.